Listed below are T cell receptor beta chains from one sample, sequenced in a study of regulatory T cells in long-lasting Graves disease. TCRdb re-called the multiplex PCR reads with MiXCR, one entry per CDR3 protein. The repertoire holds approximately 460,000 distinct CDR3 sequences, with 16% as singletons. The sample also formed part of further work on T cells in Graves' hyperthyroidism and ophthalmopathy.

Material: peripheral blood mononuclear cells (PBMCs), obtained at new diagnosis, from a patient treated with antithyroid drugs. These receptors all come from a woman aged 30 to 39 with Graves disease. CDR3s include the opening cysteine and the closing phenylalanine or tryptophan.

13,TRBV2,CASIPDRDYEQYF
19,TRBV28,CASSPLGLAGEVWANVLTF
16,TRBV27,CASSLWRGRGYNEQFF
15,TRBV12-3/TRBV12-4,CASRSTSGSIDEQYF
15,TRBV6-1,CASSDRQGGPGELFF
14,TRBV3-1,CASSAGTVAYEQYF
14,TRBV19,CASRTSGRFGEQYF
17,TRBV5-5,CASSTTGGTGLHMAQFF
14,TRBV2,CASRDRSADTEAFF
17,TRBV27,CASSFILAGGRGETQYF
14,TRBV30,CAWSVPYRAYGYTF
12,TRBV7-3,CASSLTAGELFF
15,TRBV11-3,CASSLGPGMRDTQYF
10,TRBV2,CASSRIGQYF
16,TRBV20-1,CSARQVAFPNTGELFF
13,TRBV29-1,CSVANSLNTEAFF
18,TRBV3-2,CASSQDYNAGGMNTEAFF
14,TRBV29-1,CSVIPDRVDTEAFF
11,TRBV28,CASMEDTEAFF
15,TRBV7-9,CASSFRDSSTDTQYF
14,TRBV5-1,CASSLASPRSEQYF
15,TRBV10-3,CAISTGTGGTGELFF
16,TRBV5-1,CASSLGSGRPSDTQYF
17,TRBV2,CASSMWDRATLNQPQHF
14,TRBV7-9,CASSLEDSLYEQYF
16,TRBV5-1,CASSKLSSRNTGELFF
12,TRBV28,CASNEGDYEQYF
11,TRBV19,CDLRHNQPQHF
14,TRBV20-1,CSASESSYNSPLHF
15,TRBV29-1,CSVEDRGRGDYGYTF
18,TRBV27,CASSLSPELAGETDTQYF
15,TRBV19,CASTLADYSNQPQHF
12,TRBV28,CASSSVGEKLFF